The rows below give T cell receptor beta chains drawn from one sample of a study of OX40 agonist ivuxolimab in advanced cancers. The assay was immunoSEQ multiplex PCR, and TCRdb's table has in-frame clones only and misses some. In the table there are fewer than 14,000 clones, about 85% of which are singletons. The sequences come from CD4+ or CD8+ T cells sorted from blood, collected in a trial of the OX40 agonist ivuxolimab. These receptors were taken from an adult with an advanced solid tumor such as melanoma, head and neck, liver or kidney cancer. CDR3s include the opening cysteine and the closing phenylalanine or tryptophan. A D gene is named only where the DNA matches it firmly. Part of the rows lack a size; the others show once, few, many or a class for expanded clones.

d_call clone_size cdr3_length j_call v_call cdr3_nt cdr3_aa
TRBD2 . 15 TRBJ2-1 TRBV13 TGTGCCAGCAGCTTTAGCGGGGCCTCCTACAATGAGCAGTTCTTC CASSFSGASYNEQFF
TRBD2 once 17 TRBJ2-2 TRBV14 TGTGCCAGCAGCCAAGATTTCCTAGCGGTTCACACCGGGGAGCTGTTTTTT CASSQDFLAVHTGELFF
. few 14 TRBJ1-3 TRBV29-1 TGCAGCGTTGAGGACACCGGCTCTGGAAACACCATATATTTT CSVEDTGSGNTIYF
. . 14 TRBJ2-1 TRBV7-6 TGTGCCAGCAGCTATTCCATGGAAAGCAATGAGCAGTTCTTC CASSYSMESNEQFF
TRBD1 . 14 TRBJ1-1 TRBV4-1 TGCGCCAGCAGCCCGGGGGCGAACCAGGGGGCGGCTTTCTTT CASSPGANQGAAFF
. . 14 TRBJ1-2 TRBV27 TGTGCCAGCAGTTTATCGACAGATGTATATGGCTACACCTTC CASSLSTDVYGYTF
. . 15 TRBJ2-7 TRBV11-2 TGTGCCAGCAGCTTAGGAGGGGGTGTGAGCTACGAGCAGTACTTC CASSLGGGVSYEQYF
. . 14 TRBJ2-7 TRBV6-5 TGTGCCAGCAGTTACTCGATTGGTTTCTACGAGCAGTACTTC CASSYSIGFYEQYF
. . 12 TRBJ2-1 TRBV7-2 TGTGCCAGCAGCCCAACCGACGGAGGGCAGTTCTTC CASSPTDGGQFF
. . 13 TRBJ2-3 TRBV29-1 TGCAGCGTTGAAGAGGGGAGCACAGATACGCAGTATTTT CSVEEGSTDTQYF
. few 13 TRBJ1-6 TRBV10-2 TGCGCCAGCACCACGACGGAGAATTCACCCCTCCACTTT CASTTTENSPLHF
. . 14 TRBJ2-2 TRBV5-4 TGTGCCAGCAGCTTCTCGGGGAACACCGGGGAGCTGTTTTTT CASSFSGNTGELFF
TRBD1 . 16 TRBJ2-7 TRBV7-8 TGTGCCAGCAGCTTAGCCCTGGGACAGGTTACGGACGAGCAGTACTTC CASSLALGQVTDEQYF
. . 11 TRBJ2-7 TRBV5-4 TGTGCCAGCGGGTTGGAGTCCGAGCAGTACTTC CASGLESEQYF
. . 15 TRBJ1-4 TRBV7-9 TGTGCCAGCAGGGATTTGGCAGGGTCAAGTGAAAAACTGTTTTTT CASRDLAGSSEKLFF
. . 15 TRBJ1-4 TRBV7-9 TGTGCCAGCAGCTTACGCACAGGTCCTAATGAAAAACTGTTTTTT CASSLRTGPNEKLFF
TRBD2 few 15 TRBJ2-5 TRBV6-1 TGTGCCAGCAGTGAAGCAGCGGGAGGCCAAGAGACCCAGTACTTC CASSEAAGGQETQYF